The 27 T cell receptor beta chains below come from one sample, sequenced in a study of control samples from healthy donors and cancer patients. Produced via immunoSEQ multiplex PCR; TCRdb's table is partial and in-frame only. The sample has about 160,000 clones, 80% to 95% seen once. Sequenced input: blood. The receptors originated from a woman younger than 45 in good health.

The rearrangement uses TRBV15 and TRBJ2-2, with 10 bases aligning to TRBD2. J was trimmed by 7 bases and V by 4 bases; bases with no gene match: 9. Germline CDR1 is LNHNV and CDR2 is YYDKDF (reference sequence). This CDR3 has 16 amino acids. The CDR3 sequence: CATSNSLAGVGGELFF. The CDR3 DNA is TGTGCCACCAGCAATAGTCTAGCGGGAGTTGGCGGGGAGCTGTTTTTT.

The chain employs TRBV10-3 and TRBJ1-2; tentatively, D is TRBD1 (6 bases). Germline CDR1 reads ENHRY; CDR2 reads SYGVKD. V dropped 4 bases and J dropped 0 bases, with 21 bases sitting between them. The CDR3 consists of 18 residues. CDR3 in amino acids: CAISAPTGTGRSNYGYTF. The CDR3 bases are TGTGCCATCAGTGCCCCTACAGGCACAGGGAGGTCTAACTATGGCTACACCTTC.

This sequence joins TRBV4-1 and TRBJ1-2; the match to TRBD1 covers 7 bases. Trimming removed 2 bases from V and 3 bases from J; junction bases left unmatched: 6. Germline V gene lookup returns CDR1 MGHRA and CDR2 YSYEKL. The CDR3 length is 15 residues. The CDR3 loop reads CASSQLAGTDYGYTF. The DNA for the CDR3 is TGCGCCAGCAGCCAACTTGCCGGGACAGACTATGGCTACACCTTC.

The chain has TRBV5-4 and TRBJ1-1; 11 positions match TRBD1. Trimming removed 1 base from V and 10 bases from J; junction bases left unmatched: 3. The CDR3 length is 13 residues. Per the germline V gene, CDR1 is SGHNT and CDR2 is YYREEE (reference sequence). The DNA for the CDR3 is TGTGCCAGCAGCTTGACCGGGACAGGGGGAGCTTTCTTT. Encoded protein: CASSLTGTGGAFF. Full variable domain (remainder filled in from reference TRBV5-4 and TRBJ1-1): ETGVTQSPTHLIKTRGQQVTLRCSSQSGHNTVSWYQQALGQGPQFIFQYYREEENGRGNFPPRFSGLQFPNYSSELNVNALELDDSALYLCASSLTGTGGAFFGQGTRLTVV.

CDR3 in amino acids: CASSADRDHEKLFF. The CDR3 nucleotides read TGTGCCAGCAGCGCCGACAGGGACCATGAAAAACTGTTTTTT. The chain links TRBV7-2 to TRBJ1-4, with 7 nucleotides matching TRBD1. Unmatched junction bases numbered 6, after V lost 5 bases and J lost 6 bases. The CDR3 has 14 residues. Germline CDR1 is SGHTA and CDR2 is FQGNSA.

This clone was counted only a few times. V is TRBV7-9 and J is TRBJ2-1; 8 bases line up with TRBD2. Trimming removed 5 bases from V and 6 bases from J; junction bases left unmatched: 9. The CDR3 is 15 residues long. From germline, CDR1 is SEHNR and CDR2 FQNEAQ (reference sequence). Here the CDR3 DNA reads TGTGCCAGCAGCCCCCCCTTCCGGGAGGGCAATGAGCAGTTCTTC. Translating gives CASSPPFREGNEQFF.

This clone was picked up one time. The chain employs TRBV19 and TRBJ1-2; possibly TRBD1 for D (5 bases). Trimming took 3 bases from V and 5 from J, leaving 7 bases between them. The CDR3 spans 12 residues. Germline V CDR1 and CDR2: LNHDA, SQIVND (reference sequence). The CDR3 protein is CASSMTEYGYTF. The CDR3 DNA reads TGTGCCAGTAGTATGACAGAATATGGCTACACCTTC.

This chain joins TRBV28 and TRBJ1-6, with TRBD1 matching 8 bases. The trim removed 8 bases at V and 6 bases at J, leaving 3 bases unmatched. In germline, CDR1 is MDHEN, CDR2 SYDVKM. The length of the CDR3 is 13 residues. CDR3 in DNA: TGTGCCAGCCGACAGGGGATTAATTCACCCCTCCACTTT. It is translated as CASRQGINSPLHF.

The chain's CDR3 is CASSLGRNFEETQYF. The DNA for the CDR3 is TGTGCCAGCAGCTTAGGACGGAACTTCGAAGAGACCCAGTACTTC. This sequence joins TRBV11-2 and TRBJ2-5; D gene unclear. There are 15 residues in the CDR3. Per germline, CDR1 SGHAT and CDR2 FQNNGV. The V and J ends lost 1 base and 3 bases respectively, with 12 bases between them.

The chain joins TRBV6-1 to TRBJ1-1, with unresolved D. The germline CDR1 and CDR2 sequences are MNHNS and SASEGT. Trimming stripped 1 base from V and 1 base from J, with 7 bases between. The CDR3 sequence is 14 residues long. CDR3 loop: CASSEDFWNTEAFF. CDR3 DNA: TGTGCCAGCAGTGAAGACTTCTGGAACACTGAAGCTTTCTTT.

This chain joins TRBV28 and TRBJ1-2, with a tentative D call TRBD1 (5 bases). V was shortened by 6 bases and J by 9 bases, with 17 bases between the two germline ends. The CDR3 is 13 residues long. Germline V gene data show CDR1 as MDHEN and CDR2 as SYDVKM. The chain's CDR3 is CASRLGVSGSYTF. The DNA for the CDR3 is TGTGCCAGCAGGTTAGGGGTTTCCGGGAGCTACACCTTC.

The rearrangement links TRBV28 to TRBJ1-5; D remains ambiguous. The V gene's germline CDR1 is MDHEN and CDR2 SYDVKM. The CDR3 contains 13 residues. Trimming removed 3 bases at V and 1 base at J, with 4 bases between. The CDR3 DNA sequence: TGTGCCAGCAGTTTTTACAGCAATCAGCCCCAGCATTTT. Its translation is CASSFYSNQPQHF.

The rearrangement uses TRBV6-6 and TRBJ1-2; the match to TRBD1 covers 11 bases. The trim removed 5 bases at V and 8 bases at J, leaving 16 bases unmatched. Per the germline V gene, CDR1 is MNHNY and CDR2 is SVGAGI (reference sequence). The CDR3 is 17 residues long. The CDR3 loop reads CASSPPGQGGATSGYTF. The CDR3 region has the DNA TGTGCCAGCAGTCCTCCGGGACAGGGGGGGGCGACGAGCGGCTACACCTTC.

The V and J genes are TRBV5-4 and TRBJ2-7; D ambiguous. Germline lookup yields CDR1 SGHNT and CDR2 YYREEE (reference sequence). The CDR3 contains 15 residues. V dropped 0 bases and J dropped 3 bases, with 13 bases sitting between them. The CDR3 coding sequence is TGTGCCAGCAGCTTGGAACCCAGAACCTACTACGAGCAGTACTTC. It encodes CASSLEPRTYYEQYF.

The gene calls are TRBV15 and TRBJ2-5; D might be TRBD2 (5 bases). V dropped 0 bases and J dropped 8 bases, with 19 bases sitting between them. Germline CDR1 and CDR2: LNHNV and YYDKDF (reference sequence). The CDR3 runs to 16 residues. The CDR3 loop reads CATSREIGSARYTQYF. The CDR3 DNA is TGTGCCACCAGCAGAGAGATTGGGAGTGCAAGATACACCCAGTACTTC.

The chain couples TRBV9 to TRBJ2-7; 7 bases are shared with TRBD2. The junction had 10 bases not matched to a gene; V was cut back by 6 bases and J by 4 bases. Germline CDR1 and CDR2: SGDLS and YYNGEE. The CDR3 has 14 residues. CDR3 DNA sequence: TGTGCCAGCAATCAGGGCGGGAGTACGTACGAGCAGTACTTC. Its protein is CASNQGGSTYEQYF.

V gene TRBV2 combines with J gene TRBJ2-1; no reliable D call. The V gene's germline CDR1 is SNHLY and CDR2 FYNNEI. The CDR3 spans 16 residues. The V and J ends lost 5 bases and 0 bases respectively, with 14 bases between them. The CDR3 protein is CASSFQQIHSYNEQFF. CDR3 sequence (DNA): TGTGCCAGCAGTTTTCAACAGATCCACTCCTACAATGAGCAGTTCTTC.

The chain is built from TRBV4-2 and TRBJ2-1; 8 positions agree with TRBD2. The germline V gene encodes CDR1 LGHNA and CDR2 YNFKEQ. The CDR3 covers 16 residues. V dropped 0 bases and J dropped 2; count of bases not matched to a gene: 3. The CDR3 DNA follows: TGTGCCAGCAGCCAAGATGCGGGGGGAGCCTACAATGAGCAGTTCTTC. It encodes CASSQDAGGAYNEQFF.

The V and J genes are TRBV6-5 and TRBJ1-1; no clear D. Looked up from germline, CDR1 is MNHEY and CDR2 is SVGAGI. The ends were cut back, 6 bases at V and 0 bases at J, with 11 bases in the middle. The CDR3 covers 14 residues. Here the CDR3 DNA reads TGTGCCAGCAGGCAACTACCGTTGAACACTGAAGCTTTCTTT. It yields the protein CASRQLPLNTEAFF.

The CDR3 sequence: CASSSNGDRADEQFF. The CDR3 region has the DNA TGTGCCAGCAGCTCCAATGGGGACAGGGCTGACGAGCAGTTCTTC. The rearrangement uses TRBV6-2 or TRBV6-3 and TRBJ2-1, with TRBD1 matching 9 bases. This CDR3 is built from 15 residues. The germline CDR1 and CDR2 sequences are MNHEY and SVGEGT. J gave up 10 bases and V 6 bases, and 13 bases lay outside the gene matches.

The chain couples TRBV27 to TRBJ1-1; D gene unclear. Trimming shortened V by 2 bases and J by 0 bases, and 10 bases separated the two germline ends. From germline, CDR1 is MNHEY and CDR2 SMNVEV (reference sequence). CDR3 length: 15 amino acids. As DNA, the CDR3 is TGTGCCAGCAGTTTAGGGAGCCCCATGAACACTGAAGCTTTCTTT. It codes for CASSLGSPMNTEAFF.

The genes are TRBV19 and TRBJ2-2; 8 bases match TRBD2. This CDR3 is 18 amino acids long. V dropped 1 base and J dropped 4; count of bases not matched to a gene: 11. Germline loops: CDR1 LNHDA, CDR2 SQIVND (reference sequence). This CDR3 reads CASSIVDGRAPPTGELFF. The CDR3 nucleotides are TGTGCCAGTAGTATAGTGGACGGGAGGGCTCCCCCCACCGGGGAGCTGTTTTTT.

The chain links TRBV7-3 to TRBJ2-1; TRBD2 matches 10 bases. The CDR3 is 16 residues long. The J segment lost 2 bases and the V segment lost 6 bases, leaving 7 bases of the junction unmatched. Germline V CDR1 and CDR2: SGHTA, FQGTGA. For the CDR3, the DNA is TGTGCCAGCAGTCGGAGAGCGGGAGGGACCTACAATGAGCAGTTCTTC. It is translated as CASSRRAGGTYNEQFF.

The sample holds one count of this clone. The chain couples TRBV10-3 to TRBJ1-2; 7 bases line up with TRBD1. CDR3 length: 15 residues. Germline V gene sequence: CDR1 ENHRY, CDR2 SYGVKD. V dropped 3 bases and J dropped 4; count of bases not matched to a gene: 8. As DNA, the CDR3 is TGTGCCATCAGTGAAAGGACAGGTGCCGGCTATGGCTACACCTTC. Translation: CAISERTGAGYGYTF.

This chain uses TRBV4-3 with TRBJ2-1, with D maybe TRBD2 (6 bases). Trimming pared 5 bases from V and 2 bases from J, leaving 13 bases between. Germline V gives CDR1 LGHNA, CDR2 YSLEER. This CDR3 spans 15 amino acids. The CDR3 region has the DNA TGCGCCAGCAGCTCCGGGACGGGAGCCTACAATGAGCAGTTCTTC. This codes for CASSSGTGAYNEQFF.

The chain has TRBV21-1 and TRBJ1-2; the table's D call of TRBD1 was not tested on the DNA. TRBV21-1 is given as a pseudogene. This CDR3 has 14 residues. This chain's CDR3 is CASSKGRGNYGYTF. CDR3 bases: TGTGCCAGCAGCAAAGGAAGGGGGAACTATGGCTACACCTTC.

The genes are TRBV12-3 or TRBV12-4 and TRBJ2-2, with D tentatively TRBD1 (5 bases). V lost 0 bases and J 6 bases, leaving 5 bases between the germline ends. This CDR3 contains 13 residues. The CDR3 loop reads CASSLAGAGELFF. CDR3 nucleotide sequence: TGTGCCAGCAGTTTAGCAGGGGCCGGGGAGCTGTTTTTT.